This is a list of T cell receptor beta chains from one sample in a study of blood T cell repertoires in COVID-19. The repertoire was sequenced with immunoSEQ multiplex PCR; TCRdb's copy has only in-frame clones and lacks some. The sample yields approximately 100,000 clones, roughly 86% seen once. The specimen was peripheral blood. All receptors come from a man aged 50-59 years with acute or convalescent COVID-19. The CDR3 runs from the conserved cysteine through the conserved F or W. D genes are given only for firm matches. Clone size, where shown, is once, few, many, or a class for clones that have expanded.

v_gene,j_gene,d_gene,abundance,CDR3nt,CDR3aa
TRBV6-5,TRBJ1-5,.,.,TGTGCCACCTTCCCGGGGAATAGCAATCAGCCCCAGCATTTT,CATFPGNSNQPQHF
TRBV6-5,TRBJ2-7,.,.,TGTGCCAGCAGCACAGGGTCCCTCCTGGAGCAGTACTTC,CASSTGSLLEQYF
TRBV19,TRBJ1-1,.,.,TGTGCCAGTATCCATACAGGGCCCATGAACACTGAAGCTTTCTTT,CASIHTGPMNTEAFF
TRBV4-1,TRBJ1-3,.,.,TGCGCCAGCAGCCCCCAAGGGGCACAGGCTGGAAACACCATATATTTT,CASSPQGAQAGNTIYF
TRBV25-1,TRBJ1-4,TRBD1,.,TGTGCCAGCAGACAGGGGGCCAATGAAAAACTGTTTTTT,CASRQGANEKLFF
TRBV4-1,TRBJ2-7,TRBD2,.,TGCGCCAGCAGCCAAGGGGCGGGAGTGGGGTACGAGCAGTACTTC,CASSQGAGVGYEQYF
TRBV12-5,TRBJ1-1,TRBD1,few,TGTGCTAGTGGTTCCCGACCGGGACAGACGAACACTGAAGCTTTCTTT,CASGSRPGQTNTEAFF
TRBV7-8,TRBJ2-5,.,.,TGTGCCAGCAGCTCACGCAACGGTATGGCTAGCGAGACCCAGTACTTC,CASSSRNGMASETQYF
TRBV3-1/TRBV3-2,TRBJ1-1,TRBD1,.,TGTGCCAGCAGCCAATACGGACAGGGGAGCACTGAAGCTTTCTTT,CASSQYGQGSTEAFF
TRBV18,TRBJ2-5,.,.,TGTGCCAGCTCCGGACTTGTACAAGAGACCCAGTACTTC,CASSGLVQETQYF
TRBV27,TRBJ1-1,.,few,TGTGCCAGCAGCTCTAGCGGGGAAGCTTTCTTT,CASSSSGEAFF
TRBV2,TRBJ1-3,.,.,TGTGCCAGCAGCCCAGGATATAGAGGGGGAAACACCATATATTTT,CASSPGYRGGNTIYF
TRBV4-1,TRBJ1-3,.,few,TGCGCCAGCAGCGAAGACGAGGGAAACACCATATATTTT,CASSEDEGNTIYF
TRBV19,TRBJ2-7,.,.,TGTGCCAGTAGTCCCGCGGCGGCGAGCTCCTACGAGCAGTACTTC,CASSPAAASSYEQYF
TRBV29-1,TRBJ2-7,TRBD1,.,TGCAGCGTTGCAGGGGGCCCCTACGAGCAGTACTTC,CSVAGGPYEQYF
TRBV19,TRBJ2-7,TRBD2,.,TGTGCCACAGGGACTAGCGGGTTTATAGACGAGCAGTACTTC,CATGTSGFIDEQYF
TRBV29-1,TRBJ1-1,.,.,TGCAGCGTATACCTGATGTCCAGGGGAACCACTGAAGCTTTCTTT,CSVYLMSRGTTEAFF
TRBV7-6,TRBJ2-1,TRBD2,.,TGTGCCAGCAGCGGGGGACTAGCGGAATACAATGAGCAGTTCTTC,CASSGGLAEYNEQFF
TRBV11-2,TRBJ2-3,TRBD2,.,TGTGCCAGCACCCTAGCGGGGGGTAGCACAGATACGCAGTATTTT,CASTLAGGSTDTQYF
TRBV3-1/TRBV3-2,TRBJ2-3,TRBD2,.,TGTGCCAGCAGCCAAGCTAGCGGGGGCACAGATACGCAGTATTTT,CASSQASGGTDTQYF
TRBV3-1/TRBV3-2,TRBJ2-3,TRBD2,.,TGTGCCAGCAGCCTCAGCTATTCGGGAGGGTACCTGGATACGCAGTATTTT,CASSLSYSGGYLDTQYF
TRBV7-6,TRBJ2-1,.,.,TGTGCCAGCAGCCCGGGTACTAGCTACAATGAGCAGTTCTTC,CASSPGTSYNEQFF